This T cell receptor beta chain was captured in a study of blood T cell repertoires in COVID-19. Overall study context: Acute-phase and convalescent COVID-19 samples originated in the United States, Italy and Spain.

The V segment lost 4 bases and the J segment 0 bases; nucleotides outside the gene matches: 14. CDR1 is SGHDN and CDR2 is FVKESK in the germline V gene. The CDR3 is 20 residues long. In the original workflow: By means of reference gene primer amplification, nucleated cell counts were estimated. Measured with immunoSEQ multiplex PCR; TCRdb has only the in-frame clones, and not every one. Clone size and the V and J calls come from that table; the DNA yielded D and trimming. The data show some 250,000 clones, 75% to 90% seen once. The study assigned cohorts using participant-reported clinical history. In Cohort 3, a recovered donor had either two negative PCRs, clearance, or symptom resolution.

Sequences were obtained from PBMCs or T cells enriched from blood (not recorded which). This TCR came from a woman aged 45 to 65 who had recovered from COVID-19. The chain employs TRBV14 and TRBJ2-3, with 12 bases fitting TRBD2. CDR3 sequence reads: CASSLRTSGTRGTSTDTQYF. The CDR3 DNA is TGTGCCAGCAGCCTACGGACTAGCGGGACCAGAGGGACTAGCACAGATACGCAGTATTTT.